These T cell receptor beta chains were read from a single sample in a study of cytomegalovirus exposure and HLA in healthy donors. TCRdb's copy holds only in-frame clones and misses some; the assay was immunoSEQ multiplex PCR. The table shows some 140,000 clones, with around 74% occurring only once. The sequenced sample was PBMCs. These TCRs come from a man between 18 and 29 years old in good health and CMV-seropositive. The CDR3 runs from the conserved cysteine through the conserved F or W. The D gene is left open where the match is weak. Size is omitted from some rows. Given values are once, few, many or a class for expanded clones.

J | V | D | size | DNA | CDR3
TRBJ2-7 | TRBV7-9 | TRBD2 | - | TGTGCCAGCAGCTCCCAGACTAGCAACTCCTACGAGCAGTACTTC | CASSSQTSNSYEQYF
TRBJ1-2 | TRBV19 | - | - | TGTGCCAGTAGTATCGCGTGGGGGGACTATGGCTACACCTTC | CASSIAWGDYGYTF
TRBJ2-2 | TRBV29-1 | TRBD2 | - | TGCAGCGTTAAGGGACTAGCGGGGACGAACACCGGGGAGCTGTTTTTT | CSVKGLAGTNTGELFF
TRBJ2-7 | TRBV28 | - | few | TGTGCCAGCAGTTTGACCCCTTTCAGGGTTTACGAGCAGTACTTC | CASSLTPFRVYEQYF
TRBJ2-7 | TRBV18 | TRBD2 | - | TGTGCCAGCTCACCGGGGGAGGGCCCCGTCTACGAGCAGTACTTC | CASSPGEGPVYEQYF
TRBJ2-7 | TRBV7-6 | - | - | TGTGCCAGCAGCTTAGCATACGGGGGTCGGGACGAGCAGTACTTC | CASSLAYGGRDEQYF
TRBJ1-1 | TRBV18 | TRBD1 | - | TGTGCCAGCTCAGGGACAGGGAGTGAAGCTTTCTTT | CASSGTGSEAFF
TRBJ2-7 | TRBV7-6 | - | - | TGTGCCAGCAGCGCACTCGAGCAGTACTTC | CASSALEQYF
TRBJ2-3 | TRBV5-1 | TRBD1 | - | TGCGCCAGCAGGCAGGGGGCGGGAACAGATACGCAGTATTTT | CASRQGAGTDTQYF
TRBJ2-7 | TRBV20-1 | - | - | TGCAGTGCTATGCTAGTAGGTGAGCAGTACTTC | CSAMLVGEQYF
TRBJ1-1 | TRBV5-1 | - | - | TGCGCCAGCAGCCTCGACAGTCCGAACACTGAAGCTTCCTTT | CASSLDSPNTEASF
TRBJ2-7 | TRBV29-1 | TRBD1 | - | TGCAGCGTACCAGGGGGTGTAACCTACGAGCAGTACTTC | CSVPGGVTYEQYF
TRBJ2-3 | TRBV28 | - | - | TGTGCCAGCAGTCCAAGCACAGATACGCAGTATTTT | CASSPSTDTQYF
TRBJ1-4 | TRBV28 | - | - | TGTGCCAGCAGTACCCCAACAGGGCTTAATGAAAAACTGTTTTTT | CASSTPTGLNEKLFF
TRBJ2-6 | TRBV5-4 | - | - | TGTGCCAGCAGCTTGGGAGGGCGGTCGGACGTCCTGACTTTC | CASSLGGRSDVLTF
TRBJ1-2 | TRBV27 | - | - | TGTGCCAGCAGATTTTCCCAGGGGATGGGCTACACCTTC | CASRFSQGMGYTF
TRBJ2-3 | TRBV13 | - | - | TGTGCCAGCAGCTTAGGCGACGGGGAATTTATAGATACGCAGTATTTT | CASSLGDGEFIDTQYF
TRBJ2-5 | TRBV28 | - | - | TGTGCCAGCAGAACGGGAGACCTGAGGAAGACCCAGTACTTC | CASRTGDLRKTQYF
TRBJ2-7 | TRBV7-8 | - | - | TGTGCCAGCAGCTCCCGGGGGAGTCTCCTAACCTACGAGCAGTACTTC | CASSSRGSLLTYEQYF
TRBJ2-5 | TRBV27 | - | - | TGTGCCAGCAGTTTACAGGAGGGAGAGACCCAGTACTTC | CASSLQEGETQYF
TRBJ1-1 | TRBV6-1 | - | - | TGTGCCAGCAGGGGGGGGGCCTTAGGCGACACTGAAGCTTTCTTT | CASRGGALGDTEAFF
TRBJ2-1 | TRBV18 | - | - | TGTGCCAGCTCACCAATTCCCCGGACACAATACAATGAGCAGTTCTTC | CASSPIPRTQYNEQFF
TRBJ2-7 | TRBV19 | TRBD1 | - | TGTGCCAGTAGTCCGGACCGGGACAGAGCCTACGAGCAGTACTTC | CASSPDRDRAYEQYF
TRBJ2-3 | TRBV29-1 | TRBD1 | - | TGCAGCGCTCCTACAGGGGAAGCGACAGATACGCAGTATTTT | CSAPTGEATDTQYF
TRBJ2-2 | TRBV6-1 | - | few | TGTGCCAGCAGTGCCGATATGAACTTCGGGGAGCTGTTTTTT | CASSADMNFGELFF
TRBJ2-5 | TRBV10-1 | TRBD2 | - | TGCGCCAGCAGTGTGCTAGCGGGGTCGGGAGAGACCCAGTACTTC | CASSVLAGSGETQYF
TRBJ2-3 | TRBV7-2 | - | - | TGTGCCAGCAGGCTAAACAGGGTTTATACGCAGTATTTT | CASRLNRVYTQYF
TRBJ1-1 | TRBV6-5 | - | - | TGTGCCAGCAGTTATAGAAGGAACACTGAAGCTTTCTTT | CASSYRRNTEAFF
TRBJ1-1 | TRBV5-6 | TRBD1 | - | TGTGCCAGCAGCACACAGGACAGGTTTGAAGCTTTCTTT | CASSTQDRFEAFF
TRBJ2-7 | TRBV5-1 | - | - | TGCGCCAGCAGCTTGGTGCTGGGAGGATTTGCCTACGAGCAGTACTTC | CASSLVLGGFAYEQYF
TRBJ2-5 | TRBV15 | - | - | TGTGCCACCAGCAGAGATCGACTGCAAGAGACCCAGTACTTC | CATSRDRLQETQYF
TRBJ1-2 | TRBV7-2 | - | - | TGTGCCAGCAGCTCCCGTCAGGGAGGTGGCTACACCTTC | CASSSRQGGGYTF
TRBJ2-5 | TRBV5-1 | TRBD2 | - | TGCGCCAGCACCCCCCTCGGCGGGGGGGTTCTCCAAGAGACCCAGTACTTC | CASTPLGGGVLQETQYF
TRBJ1-2 | TRBV27 | TRBD1 | - | TGTGCCAGCAGTTTAAGAACAGGGGCTGGAGGCTACACCTTC | CASSLRTGAGGYTF
TRBJ2-3 | TRBV11-3 | TRBD1 | - | TGTGCCAGCAGCCCGGGGACAGGGAATACGCAGTATTTT | CASSPGTGNTQYF
TRBJ1-2 | TRBV7-9 | TRBD1 | - | TGTGCCAGCAGCTTAGGACAGGGTAATGGCTACACCTTC | CASSLGQGNGYTF
TRBJ1-4 | TRBV28 | - | - | TGTGCCAGCAGTTCAGGGTTTACTAATGAAAAACTGTTTTTT | CASSSGFTNEKLFF
TRBJ2-2 | TRBV25-1 | - | - | TGTGCCAGCAGCAGACAGGCGAACACCGGGGAGCTGTTTTTT | CASSRQANTGELFF
TRBJ1-5 | TRBV6-5 | - | - | TGTGCCAGCAGTTACTCGTCCGGGCAGCCCCAGCATTTT | CASSYSSGQPQHF
TRBJ2-7 | TRBV6-5 | TRBD2 | - | TGTGCCAGCAGCCTAGCGGGAGGACCAGGCGAGCAGTACTTC | CASSLAGGPGEQYF
TRBJ1-5 | TRBV6-5 | - | - | TGTGCCAGCAGAAGCTCACAGTATCAGCCCCAGCATTTT | CASRSSQYQPQHF
TRBJ2-1 | TRBV5-6 | TRBD1 | - | TGTGCCAGCAGCCCACGACAGGGGGGATGGAATGAGCAGTTCTTC | CASSPRQGGWNEQFF
TRBJ2-7 | TRBV28 | - | - | TGTGCCAGCAGGCGTGTGGGGCACGAGCAGTACTTC | CASRRVGHEQYF
TRBJ1-1 | TRBV20-1 | - | - | TGCAGTGCTAACAAGAACACTGAAGCTTTCTTT | CSANKNTEAFF
TRBJ1-6 | TRBV28 | - | few | TGTGCCTTGGGGAGCTCCTATAATTCACCCCTCCACTTT | CALGSSYNSPLHF
TRBJ2-7 | TRBV7-9 | TRBD1 | - | TGTGCCAGCAGCTCGACCGGGACAGGGCCCTACGAGCAGTACTTC | CASSSTGTGPYEQYF
TRBJ1-5 | TRBV6-5 | - | - | TGTGCCAGCATCCCCAGGGATCAGCCCCAGCATTTT | CASIPRDQPQHF
TRBJ2-7 | TRBV27 | TRBD2 | - | TGTGCCAGCAGCCGTGGACTAGCGGGAGTCGGCTCCGAGCAGTACTTC | CASSRGLAGVGSEQYF
TRBJ2-5 | TRBV5-4 | TRBD1 | - | TGTGCCAGCAGCTTGGAGGGGGCGCGTGAGACCCAGTACTTC | CASSLEGARETQYF
TRBJ1-5 | TRBV7-2 | TRBD1 | - | TGTGCCAGCAGCCCGGACAGGGGGTTAAGCAATCAGCCCCAGCATTTT | CASSPDRGLSNQPQHF
TRBJ2-1 | TRBV30 | TRBD2 | once | TGTGCCTGGGACTCGGGAGGGAATGAGCAGTTCTTC | CAWDSGGNEQFF
TRBJ1-1 | TRBV7-8 | - | few | TGTGCCAGCAGCGCCGAACCGGGGGCTGAAGCTTTCTTT | CASSAEPGAEAFF
TRBJ2-5 | TRBV28 | TRBD2 | - | TGTGCCAGCAGTTTTGCCGGGGGGATTTGGGAGACCCAGTACTTC | CASSFAGGIWETQYF
TRBJ1-5 | TRBV7-2 | - | few | TGTGCCAGCAGCTTAGGGGAGGGGCGCCGCAATCAGCCCCAGCATTTT | CASSLGEGRRNQPQHF